This T cell receptor beta chain appears in the sequencing data of a study of blood T cell repertoires in COVID-19. About the study: The study drew acute and convalescent COVID-19 samples from the United States, Italy and Spain.

Germline V gene data show CDR1 as SGHTA and CDR2 as FQGNSA. Trimming stripped 5 bases from V and 6 bases from J, with 21 bases between. This CDR3 region has 16 residues. Per the original data handling: Estimates of nucleated cell counts were drawn from the amplification of reference gene primers. Method: immunoSEQ multiplex PCR; TCRdb's copy keeps in-frame clones and lacks some. Clone size and the V and J calls come from that table; the DNA yielded D and trimming. The repertoire holds approximately 260,000 clones, with roughly 84% as singletons. Participants came from about two dozen US areas, aged about 18 to 95 years. Each recovered donor of Cohort 3 presented with two negative PCRs, clearance, or symptom resolution.

The source is a man aged 50-60 years who had recovered from COVID-19. The sequenced sample consisted of PBMCs or T cells enriched from blood (not recorded which). The chain combines TRBV7-2 with TRBJ2-3, with D perhaps TRBD2 (5 bases). The CDR3, as DNA: TGTGCCAGCAGCCGGGCGATAGGGAGCGTAGGGGATACGCAGTATTTT. As protein: CASSRAIGSVGDTQYF.